The T cell receptor (beta chain) under discussion was sequenced for a study of blood T cell repertoires in COVID-19. Study information: Researchers got acute and convalescent COVID-19 samples from the United States, Italy and Spain. Sources were T cells, B-cell-depleted T cells, or PBMCs; the material itself was cDNA or gDNA.

The CDR3 is made up of 14 amino acids. Looked up from germline, CDR1 is SEHNR and CDR2 is FQNEAQ (reference sequence). The germline V and J ends were trimmed by 5 bases and 2 bases, with 11 bases remaining between them. This clone was seen only once. In the source study's methods: The authors estimated nucleated cell counts from reference gene primer amplification. The table came from immunoSEQ multiplex PCR; TCRdb's copy has only in-frame clones and leaves some out. For V, J and clone size, that table is used; D and trimming come from the DNA. The sample contains 650,000 to 800,000 clones, about 90% of which appear only once.

The sequencing input was peripheral blood. This TCR derives from a young woman with acute or convalescent COVID-19. The genes are TRBV7-9 and TRBJ2-3; maybe TRBD2 (6 bases). This CDR3 is CASSRRDFTDTQYF. The CDR3 region has the DNA TGTGCCAGCAGCCGCCGGGACTTCACAGATACGCAGTATTTT.